This T cell receptor (beta chain) was sequenced during a study of identical twins. In TCRdb, the 5' RACE reads were re-called with MiXCR into one record per CDR3 protein. The sample has roughly 230,000 distinct CDR3 sequences; around 8% are singletons. This CDR3 is built from 18 residues. V lost 5 bases, J lost 6 bases, and 19 bases stayed unmatched. These same data were also listed under a study on yellow fever vaccine responses in identical twins.

The clonotype originates from a woman between 18 and 29 years old in good health. The material sequenced was CD8+ T cells sorted from blood. The chain has TRBV12-3 or TRBV12-4 and TRBJ2-3; 8 nucleotides line up with TRBD2. CDR3 loop: CASSPTPPRLAGRDTQYF. CDR3 bases: TGTGCCAGCAGTCCCACCCCCCCGCGGCTAGCGGGTCGGGATACGCAGTATTTT.